This TCR beta chain was found in a study of regulatory T cells in long-lasting Graves disease listed by TCRdb under 2021. Study-level background: Persistent Graves' disease was defined as persistently positive TSH receptor autoantibodies together with antithyroid drug treatment for over 5 years. Persistent Graves' disease patients were compared with newly diagnosed Graves' disease patients by peripheral blood TCR sequencing and RNA sequencing. Antithyroid drugs had been taken for approximately ten years on average by persistent Graves' disease patients in the clinical cohort. The study took place in China and was registered as a clinical trial. A total of 35 or so samples were covered by TCR sequencing, comprising 13 persistent and around 20 newly diagnosed Graves' disease patients. The investigation overall reported the following: Because the primary lesion, thyroid tissue, could not be accessed, the study looked at peripheral blood alone. Persistent patients shared more public clonotypes among themselves (fewer than 3,000) than newly diagnosed patients did (more than 950). Sequencing and analysis were limited to the TCR beta chain. The authors acknowledged the small sample size as a limitation that may reduce accuracy. TRBV28, TRBJ1-2 and TRBJ2-5 were preferentially used in persistent disease, while TRBV20-1 and TRBJ2-1 were favored in newly diagnosed disease. Compared with newly diagnosed patients, patients with persistent Graves' disease had lower TCR Shannon entropy and fewer highly expanded clones, which suggests clonal expansion.

The receptor library was made with multiplex PCR. TCRdb records Illumina HiSeq 4000 as the sequencer. CDR3 regions were amplified by Arm-PCR with iRepertoire HTBI primers to construct TCR beta libraries. Before sequencing, the PCR products underwent gel purification. Per the original workflow: A total of 62 TRBV and approximately 15 TRBJ segments were identified across samples and were used for gene usage analysis of CDR3 amino acid clonotypes. COPE and FqMerger were used to merge filtered high-quality paired reads into contigs. Contigs were aligned with BLAST to IMGT TRBV, TRBD and TRBJ reference genes, and CDR3 was defined per IMGT. Highly expanded clones were defined as clonotypes with a frequency above 0.1%. Shannon entropy was used to measure repertoire diversity, and the Gini coefficient was used to measure V-J evenness. A clonotype found in more than one individual was treated as public. The public reads were quality trimmed at Q25 with fastp and then assembled into clones with MiXCR by TCRdb, keeping productive beta chains. Under each unique CDR3 protein, matching rows form one entry showing the most common genes and DNA. The authors' filters were not applied to this entry. The sample table lists approximately 290,000 distinct CDR3 sequences, roughly a fifth of them with a count of one. More than 50% of the sample is in the top ten clones.

The sample's time point label, in plain terms: persistent/refractory GD, antithyroid drugs over 5 years with positive TRAb. RNA was extracted from PBMCs in TRIzol for both TCR sequencing and RNA sequencing. The diagnosis of Graves' disease was made according to American Thyroid Association guidelines. Recruitment of patients was carried out at an endocrinology department in Xi'an, China. Each patient gave around 9 milliliters of peripheral blood, collected in an EDTA anticoagulant tube. Ficoll Paque Plus density gradient separation was used to isolate PBMCs, and no further T cell sorting was done. An Agilent 2100 Bioanalyzer and agarose gel were used to check RNA quality, while a NanoDrop 2000 measured RNA concentration. This clonotype showed up just once. Its antigen remains unidentified. Base quality data are lacking; no much larger clone is found one base away. A single read constitutes weak evidence.

V ends up 7 bases short and J 2 bases short, with an unmatched junction base count of 6. The CDR3 contains 14 residues, cysteine and phenylalanine counted. Of all the DNA, just the CDR3 is kept, 42 bases in frame from base 1. CDR1 and CDR2 were assigned from the germline V gene as MDHEN and SYDVKM. Sample: peripheral blood mononuclear cells (PBMCs), taken when the disease was refractory, from a patient treated with antithyroid drugs. The sequence was obtained from a female donor with Graves disease. The chain uses TRBV28 and TRBJ2-7, with 9 bases matching TRBD1. The base sequence is TGTGCCAGCACCTCGACAGGGGGTACCTACGAGCAGTACTTC. This sequence encodes CASTSTGGTYEQYF.